This record covers a single TCR beta chain. This record belongs to a study of blood T cell repertoires in COVID-19. Study background: COVID-19 samples collected from the United States, Italy and Spain covered acute and convalescent phases. In each case, the material was cDNA or gDNA derived from T cells, B-cell-depleted T cells, or PBMCs.

Methods used by the authors: For nucleated cells, counts were estimated from reference gene primer amplification. Repertoires were generated with immunoSEQ multiplex PCR, while TCRdb's copy carries only in-frame clones and drops some. That table furnishes V, J and clone size, whereas the DNA furnished D and trimming. Among 100,000 or so clones, about 89% were seen once, and the ten largest hold around 10%. This clonotype was obtained from a woman aged 25 to 39 with acute or convalescent COVID-19. The source material was peripheral blood.

The CDR3 DNA reads as TGTGCCAGCAGCCCATCAAAGACAGGGGGAATCTATGGCTACACCTTC. This sequence encodes CASSPSKTGGIYGYTF. The gene calls are TRBV5-4 and TRBJ1-2; 9 positions match TRBD1. The CDR3 loop spans 16 amino acids. V gave up 4 bases and J gave up 4 bases; unmatched junction bases: 11. Germline V CDR1 and CDR2: SGHNT, YYREEE (reference sequence).